This T cell receptor beta chain was documented in a study of blood T cells in healthy people across ages. Germline loops: CDR1 SGHDN, CDR2 FVKESK. The CDR3 is 15 residues long. Trimming pared 2 bases from V and 2 bases from J, leaving 10 bases between. Using a J-beta primer mix together with a sample-barcoded 5' primer, a second PCR was run for roughly 6 to 11 cycles. Through a template-switch adaptor with 12 random nucleotides, each cDNA molecule received a tag. One entry per CDR3 protein, called by TCRdb with MiXCR from the 5' RACE reads. The sample has approximately 1,100,000 distinct CDR3 sequences; 35% to 55% are singletons.

The chain is built from TRBV14 and TRBJ2-1; TRBD2 is a possible D gene (6 bases). The receptor was derived from a woman aged 55-69 years in good health. Sequenced sample: blood. The CDR3 sequence is CASSQRGKAYNEQFF. In DNA form, the CDR3 reads TGTGCCAGCAGCCAACGCGGGAAGGCCTACAATGAGCAGTTCTTC.